This T cell receptor (beta chain) was found in a study of cytomegalovirus exposure and HLA in healthy donors. Broader study findings: Cytomegalovirus association was listed for about 160 TCR beta chains. Later analysis suggested links between common viral pathogens and several top significant clusters. Reports indicate that TCR beta sequences accurately predicted the HLA-A and HLA-B alleles of most subjects.

V lost 4 bases to trimming and J lost 8 bases, with 12 bases between them. The length of the CDR3 is 14 residues. Germline V gene data show CDR1 as MNHNS and CDR2 as SASEGT. The PCR contained 60 Vbeta and 13 Jbeta primers. Here immunoSEQ multiplex PCR was the method, and the copy in TCRdb shows in-frame clones only, minus some. The sample records 160,000 or so clones, over 65% being singletons. Concerning this clone itself: Antigen unknown.

The sequence came from a woman between 40 and 55 years old in good health and CMV-seronegative. The specimen was PBMCs. The rearrangement links TRBV6-1 to TRBJ1-6; D possibly corresponds to TRBD1 (5 bases). The CDR3 sequence is CASSGDLFDSPLHF. The CDR3 region has the DNA TGTGCCAGCAGTGGGGACTTATTTGATTCACCCCTCCACTTT.